This TCR beta chain was obtained from a study of control samples from healthy donors and cancer patients. Using immunoSEQ multiplex PCR, the repertoire was profiled, and TCRdb retains in-frame clones only, with some absent. The repertoire includes 90,000 or so clones, approximately 84% of them detected once, and 38% sits in the top ten. This clone was observed a few times. The CDR3 is 12 amino acids. Trimming pared 2 bases from V and 8 bases from J, leaving 9 bases between. Germline CDR1 reads SEHNR; CDR2 reads FQNEAQ (reference sequence). This TCR was sampled from a man in his 70s with lung cancer. The rearrangement links TRBV7-9 to TRBJ1-2; D remains unclear. Input material: PBMCs. As DNA, the CDR3 is TGTGCCAGCAGCTTAACCCAGGTCGGCTACACCTTC. Encoded protein: CASSLTQVGYTF.